A single sample gave rise to the 17 T cell receptor beta chains below, sequenced in a study of CD8 T cells in ankylosing spondylitis. TCRdb reanalysed the 5' RACE reads using MiXCR and keeps one entry per CDR3 protein. There are 300,000 to 400,000 distinct CDR3 sequences in the sample; roughly 14% occur only once, and 0.85% to 1.4% lies in the top ten. Material: blood, either unsorted or a sorted T cell fraction (not recorded which). The receptors here all came from a male donor with ankylosing spondylitis or in good health (not recorded which).

This chain links TRBV18 with TRBJ1-1, with D hard to call. The V end lost 3 bases, the J end lost 0 bases, and 17 bases lay between the germline ends. Germline lookup yields CDR1 KGHSH and CDR2 LQKENI. This CDR3 is built from 17 residues. CDR3 loop: CASSPGSPTAVNTEAFF. As DNA, the CDR3 is TGTGCCAGCTCACCGGGGTCCCCGACGGCCGTGAACACTGAAGCTTTCTTT.

This clonotype appeared a few times. Here the CDR3 reads CASSQGKRGETQYF. CDR3 nucleotides: TGCGCCAGCAGCCAAGGGAAGCGGGGGGAGACCCAGTACTTC. The chain joins TRBV4-1 to TRBJ2-5, with 8 nucleotides matching TRBD2. Trimming took 1 base from V and 5 from J; bases not matched to a gene: 3. The CDR3 loop spans 14 amino acids. Germline V gene lookup returns CDR1 MGHRA and CDR2 YSYEKL.

This clonotype was detected only a few times. V gene TRBV2 combines with J gene TRBJ2-3, with D possibly being TRBD1 (6 bases). Trimming stripped 7 bases from V and 4 bases from J, with 24 bases between. CDR1 is SNHLY and CDR2 is FYNNEI in the germline V gene. The CDR3 is 17 residues long. The CDR3, as DNA: TGTGCCAGCAAGATCCCAGGGGCGGCGATGCGCGCAGATACGCAGTATTTT. It yields the protein CASKIPGAAMRADTQYF.

The CDR3 nucleotides read TGTGCCAGCAGAGGGACAGGGGGAGCGCCCGGGGAGCTGTTTTTT. This gives the protein CASRGTGGAPGELFF. The chain carries TRBV6-1 and TRBJ2-2; 11 nucleotides align to TRBD1. Germline assignment: CDR1 MNHNS and CDR2 SASEGT. Trimming removed 6 bases from V and 6 bases from J; junction bases left unmatched: 6. This CDR3 region has 15 residues.

V and J are TRBV7-2 and TRBJ2-2, with D possibly matching TRBD2 (6 bases). The CDR3 sequence is 14 residues long. V shed 2 bases and J shed 6 bases, with 10 bases lying between them. The germline V gene encodes CDR1 SGHTA and CDR2 FQGNSA. This CDR3 reads CASSLFSGAGELFF. The CDR3 DNA follows: TGTGCCAGCAGCTTATTCTCGGGGGCCGGGGAGCTGTTTTTT.

V usage is TRBV20-1 and J usage is TRBJ2-5; TRBD2 aligns across 9 bases. CDR1 DFQATT and CDR2 SNEGSKA come from the germline V gene (reference sequence). The CDR3 sequence is 15 residues long. The V gene end was trimmed by 3 bases and the J gene end by 1 base; junction bases not matched to a gene: 6. The chain's CDR3 is CSASGASGAQETQYF. CDR3 coding DNA: TGCAGTGCTAGTGGGGCTAGCGGGGCCCAAGAGACCCAGTACTTC.

V usage is TRBV3-1 and J usage is TRBJ1-6; TRBD1 matches 7 bases. Germline loops: CDR1 LGHDT, CDR2 YNNKEL (reference sequence). The CDR3 is 15 amino acids. The V and J ends lost 2 bases and 9 bases, in that order; junction bases with no gene match: 7. In nucleotides, the CDR3 is TGTGCCAGCAGCCAAAGAGGGGGCGATGGTTCACCCCTCCACTTT. This sequence encodes CASSQRGGDGSPLHF.

V gene TRBV5-5 combines with J gene TRBJ1-1; D is unclear. The V end lost 6 bases, the J end lost 4 bases, and 13 bases lay between the germline ends. The CDR3 runs 13 residues. CDR1 and CDR2 (germline): SGHKS, YYEKEE (reference sequence). CDR3 region: CASTWTGSTEAFF. In DNA, the CDR3 is TGTGCCAGCACGTGGACCGGGTCCACTGAAGCTTTCTTT. The variable domain in full, completed from reference TRBV5-5 and TRBJ1-1, reads DAGVTQSPTHLIKTRGQQVTLRCSPISGHKSVSWYQQVLGQGPQFIFQYYEKEERGRGNFPDRFSARQFPNYSSELNVNALLLGDSALYLCASTWTGSTEAFFGQGTRLTVV.

The chain is built from TRBV7-9 and TRBJ2-7; 8 bases map to TRBD1. Germline CDR1 is SEHNR and CDR2 is FQNEAQ (reference sequence). This CDR3 is 16 amino acids long. Trimming took 4 bases from V and 0 from J; bases not matched to a gene: 8. The chain's CDR3 is CASSSTGTGLSYEQYF. The CDR3 nucleotides are TGTGCCAGCAGCTCTACCGGGACAGGTCTCTCCTACGAGCAGTACTTC.

The rearrangement uses TRBV10-2 and TRBJ2-7; 8 bases fit TRBD2. This CDR3 contains 14 residues. The V gene's germline CDR1 is WSHSY and CDR2 SAAADI. The V segment lost 6 bases and the J segment 2 bases; nucleotides outside the gene matches: 6. CDR3 residues: CASRVAGGPYEQYF. In DNA, the CDR3 is TGCGCCAGCAGGGTGGCGGGAGGCCCCTACGAGCAGTACTTC.

This chain uses TRBV7-2 with TRBJ1-2, with TRBD1 as a possible D gene (6 bases). Germline V gene sequence: CDR1 SGHTA, CDR2 FQGNSA. The V end was cut by 8 bases, the J end by 6 bases, with 16 bases between. The CDR3 totals 13 residues. CDR3 bases: TGTGCCAGCCGCGTTAAGGGGGGCCATGGCTACACCTTC. Translated, it gives CASRVKGGHGYTF.

This clonotype was detected only a few times. This chain connects TRBV3-1 to TRBJ2-3, with 12 bases fitting TRBD2. Germline CDR1 reads LGHDT; CDR2 reads YNNKEL (reference sequence). Trimming removed 3 bases from V and 5 bases from J; junction bases left unmatched: 9. The CDR3 totals 17 residues. CDR3 amino acids: CASSHGLAGRSGDTQYF. For the CDR3, the DNA is TGTGCCAGCAGCCATGGACTAGCGGGACGGAGTGGAGATACGCAGTATTTT.

The chain has TRBV6-1 and TRBJ2-7, with 8 positions matching TRBD1. With V trimmed by 4 bases and J by 3 bases, 8 bases remained unmatched. Germline assignment: CDR1 MNHNS and CDR2 SASEGT. The CDR3 totals 15 residues. In nucleotides, the CDR3 is TGTGCCAGCAGTGCGACAGGGGCAGCCAGCTACGAGCAGTACTTC. Translation: CASSATGAASYEQYF.

This clonotype appeared a few times. The chain combines TRBV7-9 with TRBJ1-1; a possible D gene is TRBD1 (6 bases). V was shortened by 5 bases and J by 2 bases, with 15 bases between the two germline ends. CDR1 and CDR2 from the germline V gene are SEHNR and FQNEAQ (reference sequence). This CDR3 spans 15 amino acids. The CDR3 loop reads CASSPTDRSNTEAFF. The CDR3 DNA reads TGTGCCAGCAGCCCTACCGACAGGTCCAACACTGAAGCTTTCTTT.

The chain couples TRBV12-3 or TRBV12-4 to TRBJ1-5; weak D call: TRBD1 (6 bases). CDR3 length equals 17 residues. Between the trimmed V and J ends, which lost 1 base and 2 bases, there was a span of 15 bases. This chain's CDR3 is CASSLGTGMRGNQPQHF. DNA for the CDR3: TGTGCCAGCAGTTTAGGCACAGGGATGCGAGGCAATCAGCCCCAGCATTTT.

This clonotype showed up just a few times. This chain joins TRBV5-5 and TRBJ2-2, with TRBD1 matching 7 bases. J lost 4 bases, V lost 7 bases, and 7 bases had no gene match. From germline, CDR1 is SGHKS and CDR2 YYEKEE (reference sequence). The CDR3 consists of 14 residues. CDR3 in amino acids: CASRGQLLTGELFF. The CDR3 nucleotides read TGTGCCAGCCGGGGACAGCTACTCACCGGGGAGCTGTTTTTT.

V gene TRBV14 combines with J gene TRBJ2-6; maybe TRBD2 (5 bases). Germline CDR1 reads SGHDN; CDR2 reads FVKESK. Trimming cost V 0 bases and J 3 bases, with 18 bases left between them. This CDR3 region has 19 residues. CDR3 sequence: CASSQDSEVWPVGANVLTF. The CDR3 DNA reads TGTGCCAGCAGCCAAGATTCGGAGGTATGGCCGGTTGGGGCCAACGTCCTGACTTTC.